The sequence of this TCR beta chain was determined in a study of beta chain features in type 1 diabetes. Since all of the isolated RNA was reverse transcribed, expressed TCRB transcripts were what got sequenced. Sequenced by immunoSEQ multiplex PCR; TCRdb stores in-frame clones only, minus some. Among some 900,000 clones listed, about a sixth were seen once. The table lists this clone with a few counts. The CDR3 is made up of 12 amino acids. Germline loops: CDR1 SGHRS, CDR2 YFSETQ. V lost 5 bases to trimming and J lost 4 bases, with 8 bases between them. V gene TRBV5-1 combines with J gene TRBJ2-3; no definite D call. Sequenced material: naive CD4+ T cells from blood. This sequence originates from a woman between 18 and 30 years old in good health. CDR3 bases: TGCGCCAGCAGGTTTGATGCAGATACGCAGTATTTT. Its protein is CASRFDADTQYF.